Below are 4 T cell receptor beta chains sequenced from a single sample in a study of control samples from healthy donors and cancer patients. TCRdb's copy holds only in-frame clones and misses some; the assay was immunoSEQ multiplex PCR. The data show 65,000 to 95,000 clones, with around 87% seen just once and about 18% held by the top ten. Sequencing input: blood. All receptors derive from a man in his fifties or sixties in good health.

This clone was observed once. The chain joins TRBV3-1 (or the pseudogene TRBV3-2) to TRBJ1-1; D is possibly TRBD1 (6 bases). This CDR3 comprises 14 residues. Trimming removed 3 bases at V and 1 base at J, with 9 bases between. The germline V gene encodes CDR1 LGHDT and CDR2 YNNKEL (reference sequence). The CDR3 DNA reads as TGTGCCAGCAGCCAGGGGGCTCGGAACACTGAAGCTTTCTTT. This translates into CASSQGARNTEAFF.

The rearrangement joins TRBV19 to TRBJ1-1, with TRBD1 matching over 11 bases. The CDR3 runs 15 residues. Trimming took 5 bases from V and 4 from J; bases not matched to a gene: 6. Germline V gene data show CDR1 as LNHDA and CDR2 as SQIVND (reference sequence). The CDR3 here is CASSSPGTGGTEAFF. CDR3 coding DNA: TGTGCCAGTAGTTCTCCCGGGACAGGGGGCACTGAAGCTTTCTTT. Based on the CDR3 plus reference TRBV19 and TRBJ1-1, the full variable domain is DGGITQSPKYLFRKEGQNVTLSCEQNLNHDAMYWYRQDPGQGLRLIYYSQIVNDFQKGDIAEGYSVSREKKESFPLTVTSAQKNPTAFYLCASSSPGTGGTEAFFGQGTRLTVV.

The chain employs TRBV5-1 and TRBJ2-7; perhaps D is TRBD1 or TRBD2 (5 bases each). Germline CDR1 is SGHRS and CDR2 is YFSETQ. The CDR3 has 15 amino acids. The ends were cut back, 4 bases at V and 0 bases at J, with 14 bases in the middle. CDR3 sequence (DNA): TGCGCCAGCAGCCCTGAGAGGGGCCTCTCCTACGAGCAGTACTTC. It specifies CASSPERGLSYEQYF.

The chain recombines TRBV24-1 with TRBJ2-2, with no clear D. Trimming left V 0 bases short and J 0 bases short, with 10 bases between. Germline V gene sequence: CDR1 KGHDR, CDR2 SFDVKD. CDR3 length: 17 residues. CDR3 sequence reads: CATSDLKGRANTGELFF. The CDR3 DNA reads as TGTGCCACCAGTGATTTGAAAGGCCGAGCGAACACCGGGGAGCTGTTTTTT.